The 32 T cell receptor beta chains given below trace back to one sample, sequenced in a study of blood T cell repertoires in COVID-19. Produced via immunoSEQ multiplex PCR; TCRdb's table is partial and in-frame only. The sample records fewer than 85,000 clones, 88% being singletons. The sequenced material came from peripheral blood. The receptors here all came from a human donor in a cohort sampled during active COVID-19.

The V call is TRBV6-4, the J call TRBJ1-6; D is undetermined. V was shortened by 0 bases and J by 6 bases, with 9 bases between the two germline ends. Germline-derived CDR1 and CDR2 are MRHNA and SNTAGT. The CDR3 has 15 residues. This chain's CDR3 is CASSDSNEGNSPLHF. In DNA, the CDR3 is TGTGCCAGCAGTGACTCGAATGAGGGTAATTCACCCCTCCACTTT.

The V gene is TRBV5-1, the J gene TRBJ2-7, with a weak D call TRBD2 (7 bases). There are 15 residues in the CDR3. Deletions cut 2 bases from V and 4 bases from J, with 16 bases between. Germline V gives CDR1 SGHRS, CDR2 YFSETQ. The CDR3 sequence: CASSFTRGRGYEQYF. CDR3 nucleotide sequence: TGCGCCAGCAGCTTTACAAGGGGGAGGGGGTACGAGCAGTACTTC.

The chain employs TRBV19 and TRBJ1-5; 9 bases are shared with TRBD1. Per the germline V gene, CDR1 is LNHDA and CDR2 is SQIVND (reference sequence). The CDR3 runs 13 residues. Trimming removed 6 bases from V and 5 bases from J; junction bases left unmatched: 2. The CDR3 DNA sequence: TGTGCCAGTAGGACAGGGGGGGATCAGCCCCAGCATTTT. It specifies CASRTGGDQPQHF.

The chain links TRBV6-4 to TRBJ1-4; no definite D call. This CDR3 comprises 11 residues. Trimming cost V 5 bases and J 12 bases, with 10 bases left between them. The germline gives CDR1 MRHNA, CDR2 SNTAGT. This chain's CDR3 is CASSPQAQLFF. The CDR3, as DNA: TGTGCCAGCAGTCCCCAGGCGCAACTGTTTTTT.

Concerning this clone itself: Other nucleotide sequences in the sample specify the same CDR3. CDR3 residues: CASSLEGSLAGGREQYF. DNA for the CDR3: TGCGCCAGCAGCTTGGAGGGGTCCTTAGCGGGGGGGCGCGAGCAGTACTTC. The chain has TRBV5-1 and TRBJ2-7; 11 bases align to TRBD2. With 0 bases clipped from V and 6 bases from J, the junction kept 11 bases outside the gene matches. Germline assignment: CDR1 SGHRS and CDR2 YFSETQ. The CDR3 is made up of 17 amino acids.

The J gene is TRBJ1-1, the V gene TRBV10-3; a weak D match, TRBD1 (6 bases). The CDR3 runs to 14 residues. The germline V and J ends were trimmed by 3 bases and 4 bases, with 12 bases remaining between them. Per germline, CDR1 ENHRY and CDR2 SYGVKD. The CDR3 sequence is CAISERARGTEAFF. The DNA of the CDR3 is TGTGCCATCAGTGAACGTGCCAGGGGCACTGAAGCTTTCTTT.

V and J are TRBV12-5 and TRBJ2-1; TRBD1 might be the D (6 bases). The CDR3 covers 16 residues. The germline V and J ends were trimmed by 2 bases and 5 bases, with 16 bases remaining between them. In germline, CDR1 is LGHNT, CDR2 FRNRAP. In nucleotides, the CDR3 is TGTGCTAGTGGTTTGTCACACGGACAGTTAAACAATGAGCAGTTCTTC. It is translated as CASGLSHGQLNNEQFF.

This sequence joins TRBV27 and TRBJ2-3; D possibly corresponds to TRBD1 (5 bases). Germline values: CDR1 MNHEY, CDR2 SMNVEV (reference sequence). With 8 bases removed from V and 3 bases from J, the gap between germline ends came to 15 bases. The CDR3 spans 14 residues. CDR3 amino acids: CASSRPGRTDTQYF. In nucleotides, the CDR3 is TGTGCCAGCTCGCGTCCAGGGCGTACAGATACGCAGTATTTT.

This clone showed up just once. The chain combines TRBV7-2 with TRBJ1-5; D remains ambiguous. V gave up 3 bases and J gave up 3 bases, with 12 bases separating them. Germline V gene data show CDR1 as SGHTA and CDR2 as FQGNSA. The CDR3 has 15 residues. The CDR3 spells CASSLFSGNNQPQHF. The CDR3 coding sequence is TGTGCCAGCAGCTTGTTTTCCGGGAACAATCAGCCCCAGCATTTT. Supplemented by reference TRBV7-2 and TRBJ1-5, the full variable domain reads GAGVSQSPSNKVTEKGKDVELRCDPISGHTALYWYRQSLGQGLEFLIYFQGNSAPDKSGLPSDRFSAERTGGSVSTLTIQRTQQEDSAVYLCASSLFSGNNQPQHFGDGTRLSIL.

The chain joins TRBV28 to TRBJ1-2; D gene unclear. The CDR3 loop spans 17 amino acids. V lost 1 base and J lost 3, with 18 bases in between. Germline V CDR1 and CDR2: MDHEN, SYDVKM. CDR3 loop: CASSLLEYSVVDYGYTF. The DNA of the CDR3 is TGTGCCAGCAGTTTATTAGAATACTCCGTCGTTGACTATGGCTACACCTTC.

This chain joins TRBV28 and TRBJ1-5, with 8 bases aligning to TRBD1. V lost 6 bases and J lost 6; bases outside the gene matches: 7. The CDR3 extends over 14 amino acids. CDR1 is MDHEN and CDR2 is SYDVKM in the germline V gene. The CDR3 loop is CASRQQGVGQPQHF. The CDR3 nucleotides are TGTGCCAGCAGACAACAGGGGGTTGGTCAGCCCCAGCATTTT.

The chain is built from TRBV19 and TRBJ1-6; 7 bases are a match to TRBD1. The junction had 11 bases not matched to a gene; V was cut back by 5 bases and J by 4 bases. The CDR3 extends over 17 amino acids. CDR1 and CDR2 from the germline V gene are LNHDA and SQIVND (reference sequence). The CDR3 DNA sequence: TGTGCCAGTAGTCGTGACCGGGACAGCGATTATAATTCACCCCTCCACTTT. Residues: CASSRDRDSDYNSPLHF.

In its sample, this clone was seen once. This chain links TRBV19 with TRBJ1-4; D perhaps matches TRBD1 (6 bases). With 6 bases removed from V and 8 bases from J, the gap between germline ends came to 10 bases. Germline-derived CDR1 and CDR2 are LNHDA and SQIVND (reference sequence). This CDR3 has 12 residues. This CDR3 is CASRQGLEKLFF. In DNA form, the CDR3 reads TGTGCCAGTAGACAGGGTTTGGAAAAACTGTTTTTT. The variable domain in full, with the rest retrieved from reference TRBV19 and TRBJ1-4, is DGGITQSPKYLFRKEGQNVTLSCEQNLNHDAMYWYRQDPGQGLRLIYYSQIVNDFQKGDIAEGYSVSREKKESFPLTVTSAQKNPTAFYLCASRQGLEKLFFGSGTQLSVL.

Of note for this clone: An end of the junction does not agree with germline; a read error may underlie this. The rearrangement links TRBV3-1 (or the pseudogene TRBV3-2) to TRBJ2-2, with 11 bases that match TRBD2. The CDR3 is 17 amino acids. CDR1 is LGHDT, CDR2 YNNKEL, per germline (reference sequence). The CDR3 DNA reads as TGTGCCGGCAGCCTAACCGGGACTAGCGGTGGAACCGGGGAGCTGTTTTTT. Amino acid sequence: CAGSLTGTSGGTGELFF.

The V call is TRBV5-8, the J call TRBJ2-3; D not certain. The CDR3 spans 12 residues. Deletions cut 2 bases from V and 5 bases from J, with 6 bases between. Germline V gives CDR1 SGHTS, CDR2 YDEGEE. This CDR3 reads CASSFGLDTQYF. CDR3 nucleotides: TGTGCCAGCAGCTTCGGGTTAGATACGCAGTATTTT.

The V gene is TRBV3-1 (or the pseudogene TRBV3-2), the J gene TRBJ2-5; 16 bases line up with TRBD2. With V trimmed by 3 bases and J by 4 bases, 5 bases remained unmatched. Germline V gene sequence: CDR1 LGHDT, CDR2 YNNKEL (reference sequence). This CDR3 region has 17 residues. The CDR3 sequence: CASSQGTSGGVGETQYF. The DNA of the CDR3 is TGTGCCAGCAGCCAGGGGACTAGCGGGGGGGTAGGAGAGACCCAGTACTTC.

This clone was counted once. The chain carries TRBV29-1 and TRBJ1-4, with D perhaps TRBD1 (6 bases). The CDR3 has 14 amino acids. The ends were cut back, 4 bases at V and 3 bases at J, with 12 bases in the middle. Germline assignment: CDR1 SQVTM and CDR2 ANQGSEA. The CDR3 region has the DNA TGCAGCGTTGCACAGGGTGCCTCTAATGAAAAACTGTTTTTT. It encodes CSVAQGASNEKLFF.

V usage is TRBV24-1 and J usage is TRBJ2-5, with 11 positions matching TRBD1. Germline lookup yields CDR1 KGHDR and CDR2 SFDVKD. J lost 3 bases, V lost 5 bases, and 7 bases had no gene match. The CDR3 is 16 residues long. The DNA of the CDR3 is TGTGCCACCAGTGGTGGGACAGGGGGGCGGGAAGAGACCCAGTACTTC. Translating gives CATSGGTGGREETQYF.

This sequence joins TRBV6-5 and TRBJ2-5, with D tentatively TRBD2 (6 bases). This CDR3 region has 14 residues. V lost 8 bases and J lost 5, with 18 bases in between. From germline, CDR1 is MNHEY and CDR2 SVGAGI. The CDR3 sequence is CASGKDGSGETQYF. CDR3 DNA: TGTGCCAGCGGAAAGGACGGCAGCGGGGAGACCCAGTACTTC.

V gene TRBV2 combines with J gene TRBJ2-1, with 10 nucleotides matching TRBD2. Looked up from germline, CDR1 is SNHLY and CDR2 is FYNNEI. CDR3 length: 14 amino acids. Trimming removed 10 bases from V and 9 bases from J; junction bases left unmatched: 12. CDR3 amino acids: CATQRERGGIEQFF. The CDR3 nucleotides read TGTGCCACTCAACGGGAGCGGGGGGGCATTGAGCAGTTCTTC.

The chain recombines TRBV7-2 with TRBJ2-1, with D possibly TRBD1 on 6 matching bases. CDR3 size: 13 residues. Germline assignment: CDR1 SGHTA and CDR2 FQGNSA. The germline V and J ends were trimmed by 4 bases and 13 bases, with 17 bases remaining between them. The CDR3 sequence is CASSSPARTDQFF. The CDR3 coding sequence is TGTGCCAGCAGCTCGCCAGCGAGGACAGACCAGTTCTTC.

This rearrangement joins TRBV5-8 to TRBJ1-4, with D hard to call. Trimming stripped 3 bases from V and 4 bases from J, with 10 bases between. The CDR3 consists of 14 residues. Germline CDR1 is SGHTS and CDR2 is YDEGEE. For the CDR3, the DNA is TGTGCCAGCAGCTCGACACCGCGTAATGAAAAACTGTTTTTT. Translated, it gives CASSSTPRNEKLFF.

A remark on this clone: Other DNA sequences in the sample encode the same CDR3. V is TRBV3-1 (or the pseudogene TRBV3-2) and J is TRBJ1-3, with 7 bases lining up with TRBD1. The CDR3 loop spans 17 amino acids. Trimming cost V 6 bases and J 0 bases; bases outside gene matches: 11. Per germline, CDR1 LGHDT and CDR2 YNNKEL (reference sequence). CDR3 sequence (DNA): TGTGCCAGCAGTCATTTGACAGGGAAGGGCTCTGGAAACACCATATATTTT. Translated, it gives CASSHLTGKGSGNTIYF.

The V gene is TRBV18, the J gene TRBJ2-5; D remains unclear. CDR1 and CDR2 (germline): KGHSH, LQKENI. The CDR3 is 14 residues long. V was pared by 6 bases and J by 1 base, with 12 bases between. The CDR3 coding sequence is TGTGCCAGCTCCCCCGTTCGAGGCCAAGAGACCCAGTACTTC. Its translation: CASSPVRGQETQYF.

The V gene is TRBV5-1, the J gene TRBJ1-3, with a possible D match to TRBD1 (6 bases). Trimming took off 2 bases at V and 3 bases at J, with 15 bases between the two ends. Germline V gene sequence: CDR1 SGHRS, CDR2 YFSETQ. This CDR3 is built from 16 residues. CDR3 region: CASSFSSGQIGNTIYF. The DNA for the CDR3 is TGCGCCAGCAGCTTCTCGAGCGGACAGATTGGAAACACCATATATTTT.

The chain has TRBV28 and TRBJ1-6, with a tentative D call TRBD1 (5 bases). The CDR3 is 15 amino acids. Germline CDR1 reads MDHEN; CDR2 reads SYDVKM. The V and J ends lost 2 bases and 8 bases respectively, with 13 bases between them. Here the CDR3 reads CASSLGWGRYSPLHF. Here the CDR3 DNA reads TGTGCCAGCAGTTTAGGGTGGGGCCGTTATTCACCCCTCCACTTT.

The V call is TRBV2, the J call TRBJ1-1; D uncertain. The CDR3 is 12 residues long. CDR1 is SNHLY and CDR2 is FYNNEI in the germline V gene. CDR3 nucleotides: TGTGCAAAAAGACCCCCGGGTGGTGGAGCTTTCTTT. Its translation is CAKRPPGGGAFF.

This sequence joins TRBV29-1 and TRBJ1-2; D might be TRBD1 (5 bases). Germline V gene lookup returns CDR1 SQVTM and CDR2 ANQGSEA. This CDR3 spans 13 amino acids. The V and J ends lost 3 bases and 2 bases respectively, with 10 bases between them. CDR3 sequence (DNA): TGCAGCGTTGATGACAGACCCAACTATGGCTACACCTTC. Its translation: CSVDDRPNYGYTF.

The V and J genes are TRBV19 and TRBJ2-7; 9 bases align to TRBD2. Trimming at V came to 4 bases and at J to 7 bases, leaving 5 bases not matched to a gene. This CDR3 has 13 residues. The germline CDR1 and CDR2 sequences are LNHDA and SQIVND (reference sequence). CDR3 nucleotides: TGTGCCAGTAGTAAACTAGCGGGTGGAGAGCAGTACTTC. This sequence encodes CASSKLAGGEQYF.

This clone was detected a few times. This chain uses TRBV30 with TRBJ1-1; D unclear. Trimming took off 2 bases at V and 0 bases at J, with 4 bases between the two ends. The CDR3 is 12 amino acids. Germline V gene data show CDR1 as GTSNPN and CDR2 as SVGIG (reference sequence). CDR3 amino acids: CAWSPVNTEAFF. The CDR3 nucleotides are TGTGCCTGGAGTCCGGTGAACACTGAAGCTTTCTTT.

CDR3 sequence (DNA): TGTGCCAGCTCACTCGGACAGAGTGTCACAGATACGCAGTATTTT. It encodes CASSLGQSVTDTQYF. The chain links TRBV18 to TRBJ2-3; D is perhaps TRBD1 (6 bases). V was pared by 4 bases and J by 2 bases, with 13 bases between. The CDR3 has 15 residues. The V gene's germline CDR1 is KGHSH and CDR2 LQKENI.

The chain employs TRBV7-2 and TRBJ2-2; 9 nucleotides align to TRBD1. Germline V gene sequence: CDR1 SGHTA, CDR2 FQGNSA. V gave up 1 base and J gave up 8 bases; unmatched junction bases: 8. This CDR3 spans 16 amino acids. Written as DNA, the CDR3 is TGTGCCAGCAGCTTAGTTGTGGGACAGGGCGCTGGGGAGCTGTTTTTT. Protein product: CASSLVVGQGAGELFF.